This TCR beta chain was profiled in a study of T cells after yellow fever vaccination. About the research overall: Preparation of the low-cell-number fractions used SMART-Seq v4 Ultra Low Input.

In its sample, this clonotype was seen many times. The CDR3 length is 14 residues. The V gene end was trimmed by 7 bases and the J gene end by 4 bases; junction bases not matched to a gene: 8. Germline V gene sequence: CDR1 SGHRS, CDR2 YFSETQ. TCRdb called the 5' RACE reads again in MiXCR, with one record for every CDR3 protein. The sample contains some 22,000 distinct CDR3 sequences, 4% to 6% of which appear only once. Study-wide findings and caveats: Subsequent booster samples again held most clones from primary vaccination (96% CD4, approximately 86% CD8). Abundant clonotypes (contaminants from the bulk population) could be present in FACS-sorted repertoires.

The sample was PBMCs, either bulk or a sorted T-cell subset (CD4+, CD8+, memory, or dextramer-sorted; not recorded which), taken approximately 40 days after the first yellow fever vaccination. The chain uses TRBV5-1 and TRBJ2-5, with TRBD2 matching over 9 bases. The source is a man younger than 35 who received the YFV17D yellow fever vaccine. The CDR3 bases are TGCGCCAGCTGCGGGGGGGGGATCGGAGAGACCCAGTACTTC. This translates into CASCGGGIGETQYF.